Shown below are 29 T cell receptor beta chains from a single sample sequenced in a study of blood T cell repertoires in COVID-19. The protocol was immunoSEQ multiplex PCR, while the TCRdb copy is restricted to in-frame clones and leaves out a portion. The sample lists about 270,000 clones, around four fifths occurring once. The material sequenced was peripheral blood. The source is a woman between 50 and 59 years old with active or convalescent COVID-19.

The genes are TRBV28 and TRBJ1-1, with a weak D call TRBD1 (5 bases). In germline, CDR1 is MDHEN, CDR2 SYDVKM. Trimming left V 5 bases short and J 1 base short, with 11 bases between. The CDR3 covers 14 residues. CDR3 protein: CASSPRDWNTEAFF. The CDR3 nucleotides read TGTGCCAGCAGTCCCCGGGACTGGAACACTGAAGCTTTCTTT.

The chain couples TRBV5-6 to TRBJ2-1; TRBD2 agrees at 12 bases. Trimming took 2 bases from V and 8 from J; bases not matched to a gene: 2. The length of the CDR3 is 14 residues. Per the germline V gene, CDR1 is SGHDT and CDR2 is YYEEEE. CDR3: CASSFRLAGDEQFF. The CDR3 bases are TGTGCCAGCAGCTTTAGACTAGCGGGAGATGAGCAGTTCTTC.

The V call is TRBV9, the J call TRBJ2-2; TRBD2 aligns across 8 bases. With V trimmed by 4 bases and J by 0 bases, 11 bases remained unmatched. Germline V gene lookup returns CDR1 SGDLS and CDR2 YYNGEE. The CDR3 loop spans 18 amino acids. CDR3 DNA sequence: TGTGCCAGCAGCCCCCAGGTGGGGGGACTAGCGAACACCGGGGAGCTGTTTTTT. Protein product: CASSPQVGGLANTGELFF. The full variable domain, with the rest looked up from reference TRBV9 and TRBJ2-2, is DSGVTQTPKHLITATGQRVTLRCSPRSGDLSVYWYQQSLDQGLQFLIQYYNGEERAKGNILERFSAQQFPDLHSELNLSSLELGDSALYFCASSPQVGGLANTGELFFGEGSRLTVL.

The chain recombines TRBV28 with TRBJ2-1; 7 bases are a match to TRBD2. The V segment lost 7 bases and the J segment 2 bases; nucleotides outside the gene matches: 8. Germline loops: CDR1 MDHEN, CDR2 SYDVKM. The CDR3 consists of 15 residues. The CDR3 nucleotides are TGTGCCAGCAAAGGCCTAGGACTAGCCTACAATGAGCAGTTCTTC. This encodes CASKGLGLAYNEQFF.

The chain has TRBV6-4 and TRBJ2-2; TRBD1 matches 8 bases. This CDR3 contains 17 residues. With V trimmed by 4 bases and J by 2 bases, 9 bases remained unmatched. Germline lookup yields CDR1 MRHNA and CDR2 SNTAGT. The CDR3 spells CASSALPQGANTGELFF. The CDR3 region has the DNA TGTGCCAGCAGTGCCCTTCCGCAGGGGGCTAACACCGGGGAGCTGTTTTTT.

The gene calls are TRBV4-1 and TRBJ2-6, with a possible D match to TRBD1 (6 bases). From germline, CDR1 is MGHRA and CDR2 YSYEKL. The V gene lost 0 bases and the J gene lost 5 bases, with 23 bases spanning the gap. The CDR3 loop spans 20 amino acids. Here the CDR3 reads CASSQDRQALLSGRANVLTF. The CDR3 nucleotides are TGCGCCAGCAGCCAAGATCGACAGGCGCTCCTTAGTGGGAGGGCCAACGTCCTGACTTTC.

A word on this clone: The same CDR3 also results from other DNA sequences found in this sample. This chain uses TRBV5-1 with TRBJ2-7, with TRBD2 matching 9 bases. This CDR3 has 13 amino acids. The V gene's germline CDR1 is SGHRS and CDR2 YFSETQ. Trimming cost V 5 bases and J 3 bases; bases outside gene matches: 3. The CDR3 loop reads CASRREGLYEQYF. In DNA form, the CDR3 reads TGCGCCAGCAGGCGGGAGGGCCTCTACGAGCAGTACTTC.

The rearrangement uses TRBV30 and TRBJ2-1; the match to TRBD2 covers 9 bases. J gave up 4 bases and V 4 bases, and 11 bases lay outside the gene matches. Germline V gives CDR1 GTSNPN, CDR2 SVGIG (reference sequence). The CDR3 runs 16 residues. The CDR3 sequence is CAWTGGLAGSYNEQFF. As DNA, the CDR3 is TGTGCCTGGACTGGGGGGCTAGCGGGGTCATACAATGAGCAGTTCTTC.

The chain employs TRBV30 and TRBJ1-4, with 11 bases fitting TRBD1. CDR1 and CDR2 from the germline V gene are GTSNPN and SVGIG (reference sequence). J was trimmed by 7 bases and V by 1 base; bases with no gene match: 8. This CDR3 comprises 16 residues. CDR3 DNA sequence: TGTGCCTGGAGTGGCGGACAGGGGGCGATAAGTGAAAAACTGTTTTTT. Translated, it gives CAWSGGQGAISEKLFF.

V gene TRBV5-1 combines with J gene TRBJ2-7; 11 nucleotides line up with TRBD2. Per germline, CDR1 SGHRS and CDR2 YFSETQ. The CDR3 sequence is 16 residues long. Losses at the gene ends were 0 bases for V and 4 bases for J; bases not matched to a gene: 6. The CDR3 is CASSLGSSGRSYEQYF. CDR3 nucleotide sequence: TGCGCCAGCAGCTTGGGGTCTAGCGGGAGGTCGTACGAGCAGTACTTC.

The V and J genes are TRBV28 and TRBJ2-7, with D unresolved. V lost 2 bases, J lost 4 bases, and 12 bases lay in between. The CDR3 extends over 14 amino acids. CDR1 and CDR2 from the germline V gene are MDHEN and SYDVKM. The CDR3 reads CASSLAPATYEQYF. In DNA form, the CDR3 reads TGTGCCAGCAGTTTAGCCCCGGCGACTTACGAGCAGTACTTC.

The chain carries TRBV7-9 and TRBJ2-7; a weak D match, TRBD1 (6 bases). The CDR3 extends over 13 amino acids. V was clipped by 5 bases and J by 6 bases, with 14 bases between them. Germline values: CDR1 SEHNR, CDR2 FQNEAQ (reference sequence). The CDR3 loop is CASSPEQGTEQYF. CDR3 sequence (DNA): TGTGCCAGCAGCCCCGAGCAGGGGACCGAGCAGTACTTC.

The chain carries TRBV2 and TRBJ2-1, with D unclear. The CDR3 spans 14 residues. The germline V gene has CDR1 SNHLY and CDR2 FYNNEI. V gave up 4 bases and J gave up 5 bases, with 12 bases separating them. The CDR3 DNA is TGTGCCAGCAGTGGTGGGCCAGCCAACAATGAGCAGTTCTTC. This gives the protein CASSGGPANNEQFF. The whole variable domain, remainder taken from reference TRBV2 and TRBJ2-1, is EPEVTQTPSHQVTQMGQEVILRCVPISNHLYFYWYRQILGQKVEFLVSFYNNEISEKSEIFDDQFSVERPDGSNFTLKIRSTKLEDSAMYFCASSGGPANNEQFFGPGTRLTVL.

The chain joins TRBV28 to TRBJ2-7; D ambiguous. The CDR3 runs 16 residues. V shed 8 bases and J shed 1 base, with 21 bases lying between them. Germline CDR1 MDHEN, CDR2 SYDVKM. The CDR3 coding sequence is TGTGCCAGCTTCCCCCGATTCGGGTACCCATCCTACGAGCAGTACTTC. This codes for CASFPRFGYPSYEQYF.

This chain joins TRBV4-2 and TRBJ1-5; D gene uncertain. The V gene's germline CDR1 is LGHNA and CDR2 YNFKEQ. The CDR3 consists of 16 residues. Trimming left V 4 bases short and J 9 bases short, with 22 bases between. CDR3 DNA sequence: TGTGCCAGCAGCCCCTTCCTTGTCGGGGTCAACCCGCCCCAGCATTTT. It translates to CASSPFLVGVNPPQHF.

The chain uses TRBV5-1 and TRBJ1-1; no reliable D call. The CDR3 extends over 13 amino acids. The V end lost 1 base, the J end lost 2 bases, and 6 bases lay between the germline ends. Germline CDR1 and CDR2: SGHRS and YFSETQ. The CDR3 nucleotides read TGCGCCAGCAGCTTGCGCAGAAACACTGAAGCTTTCTTT. It specifies CASSLRRNTEAFF.

The rearrangement links TRBV18 to TRBJ2-1; 12 positions match TRBD2. Germline CDR1 reads KGHSH; CDR2 reads LQKENI. This CDR3 has 16 amino acids. After removal of 5 bases from V and 4 bases from J, the junction contained 6 bases not matched to a gene. The chain's CDR3 is CASSSKLAGGYNEQFF. The CDR3 DNA sequence: TGTGCCAGCTCATCAAAACTAGCGGGAGGTTACAATGAGCAGTTCTTC.

The CDR3 sequence is CASSEAPKRRMNTEAFF. Written as DNA, the CDR3 is TGTGCCAGCAGTGAAGCCCCAAAACGGCGGATGAACACTGAAGCTTTCTTT. The V call is TRBV2, the J call TRBJ1-1; no firm D call. Germline lookup yields CDR1 SNHLY and CDR2 FYNNEI. The CDR3 runs 17 residues. V gave up 0 bases and J gave up 0 bases, with 14 bases separating them.

The genes are TRBV24-1 and TRBJ2-1; maybe TRBD2 (5 bases). This CDR3 is 14 amino acids long. Trimming took off 5 bases at V and 7 bases at J, with 14 bases between the two ends. In germline, CDR1 is KGHDR, CDR2 SFDVKD. The CDR3: CATSGRLPGNEQFF. The DNA of the CDR3 is TGTGCCACCAGTGGAAGACTCCCGGGGAATGAGCAGTTCTTC.

V usage is TRBV16 and J usage is TRBJ2-7; tentatively, D is TRBD1 (6 bases). CDR1 and CDR2 from the germline V gene are KGHSY and FQNENV. Trimming shortened V by 4 bases and J by 5 bases, and 27 bases separated the two germline ends. The CDR3 is made up of 18 amino acids. For the CDR3, the DNA is TGTGCCAGCAGCCCTTGGACAGCCGTTGATTTGACCCCCAACGAGCAGTACTTC. The encoded protein is CASSPWTAVDLTPNEQYF.

This chain uses TRBV3-1 (or the pseudogene TRBV3-2) with TRBJ2-2; possible D gene TRBD1, 6 bases. This CDR3 has 14 amino acids. V was cut by 4 bases and J by 4 bases, with 10 bases left in between. In germline, CDR1 is LGHDT, CDR2 YNNKEL (reference sequence). CDR3 residues: CASSRIQGTGELFF. CDR3 nucleotide sequence: TGTGCCAGCAGCCGGATACAGGGCACCGGGGAGCTGTTTTTT.

This clone came up a few times. The CDR3 sequence: CASSGQGGMDYEQYF. CDR3 bases: TGTGCCAGCAGCGGACAGGGAGGAATGGACTACGAGCAGTACTTC. This rearrangement joins TRBV5-4 to TRBJ2-7; TRBD1 agrees at 8 bases. Per the germline V gene, CDR1 is SGHNT and CDR2 is YYREEE (reference sequence). V shed 4 bases and J 3 bases; nucleotides not matched to a gene: 9. There are 15 residues in the CDR3.

This chain links TRBV28 with TRBJ2-1; 8 nucleotides match TRBD1. Trimming removed 3 bases from V and 13 bases from J; junction bases left unmatched: 11. CDR1 and CDR2 (germline): MDHEN, SYDVKM. This CDR3 has 14 amino acids. In DNA, the CDR3 is TGTGCCAGCAGTTTTGAAACCGGGACAGGCGTTCAGTTCTTC. Translating gives CASSFETGTGVQFF.

The V and J genes are TRBV5-6 and TRBJ1-1; tentatively, D is TRBD1 (5 bases). This CDR3 has 13 residues. CDR1 is SGHDT, CDR2 YYEEEE, per germline. Between the trimmed V and J ends, which lost 4 bases and 9 bases, there was a span of 16 bases. The CDR3 DNA follows: TGTGCCAGCAGCCCCCGCGGGGGTGCTCAAGCTTTCTTT. Encoded protein: CASSPRGGAQAFF. The full variable domain, with the rest looked up from reference TRBV5-6 and TRBJ1-1, is DAGVTQSPTHLIKTRGQQVTLRCSPKSGHDTVSWYQQALGQGPQFIFQYYEEEERQRGNFPDRFSGHQFPNYSSELNVNALLLGDSALYLCASSPRGGAQAFFGQGTRLTVV.

The chain combines TRBV21-1 with TRBJ2-1; the table gives TRBD1 as D, unverified against the DNA. TRBV21-1 is labeled a pseudogene. The CDR3 contains 13 residues. The CDR3 is CAIMTGTVNEQFF. Written as DNA, the CDR3 is TGTGCCATCATGACAGGGACAGTCAATGAGCAGTTCTTC.

The J gene is TRBJ1-2, the V gene TRBV3-1 (or the pseudogene TRBV3-2); D remains unclear. The CDR3 consists of 14 residues. The germline V and J ends were trimmed by 1 base and 4 bases, with 10 bases remaining between them. The V gene's germline CDR1 is LGHDT and CDR2 YNNKEL (reference sequence). CDR3 sequence (DNA): TGTGCCAGCAGCCAAGCCCGGGTCCCCTATGGCTACACCTTC. This encodes CASSQARVPYGYTF.

The chain recombines TRBV5-1 with TRBJ1-6; TRBD1 agrees at 7 bases. The length of the CDR3 is 15 residues. Germline assignment: CDR1 SGHRS and CDR2 YFSETQ. J was trimmed by 5 bases and V by 2 bases; bases with no gene match: 4. CDR3 loop: CASSLRDSNNSPLHF. CDR3 nucleotides: TGCGCCAGCAGCTTACGGGACAGTAATAATTCACCCCTCCACTTT.

This chain joins TRBV3-1 (or the pseudogene TRBV3-2) and TRBJ2-1, with 12 bases aligning to TRBD2. The CDR3 runs to 20 residues. Germline loops: CDR1 LGHDT, CDR2 YNNKEL (reference sequence). Trimming cost V 0 bases and J 3 bases; bases outside gene matches: 12. CDR3 amino acids: CASSQDRKPGTSGHYNEQFF. Here the CDR3 DNA reads TGTGCCAGCAGCCAAGATCGGAAACCCGGGACTAGCGGGCACTACAATGAGCAGTTCTTC.

To note about this clone: The sample has other DNA sequences that encode this CDR3 too. The chain is built from TRBV3-1 (or the pseudogene TRBV3-2) and TRBJ1-6; tentative D call: TRBD1 (5 bases). Germline V lookup: CDR1 LGHDT, CDR2 YNNKEL (reference sequence). The V end was cut by 1 base, the J end by 10 bases, with 26 bases between. This CDR3 is built from 19 residues. The CDR3 spells CASSQGGPVFRPGKSPLHF. CDR3 coding DNA: TGTGCCAGCAGCCAAGGCGGTCCGGTGTTTAGGCCAGGGAAATCACCCCTCCACTTT.